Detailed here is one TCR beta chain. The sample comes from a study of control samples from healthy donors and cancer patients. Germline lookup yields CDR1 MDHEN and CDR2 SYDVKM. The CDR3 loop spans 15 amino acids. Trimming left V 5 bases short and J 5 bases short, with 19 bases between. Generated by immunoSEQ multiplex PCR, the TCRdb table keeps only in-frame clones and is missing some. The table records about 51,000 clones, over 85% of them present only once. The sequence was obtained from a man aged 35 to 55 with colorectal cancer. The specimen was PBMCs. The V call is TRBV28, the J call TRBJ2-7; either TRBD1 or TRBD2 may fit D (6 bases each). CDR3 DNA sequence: TGTGCCAGCAGTGCCCCGGGGGCTTTATTCAACGAGCAGTACTTC. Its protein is CASSAPGALFNEQYF.